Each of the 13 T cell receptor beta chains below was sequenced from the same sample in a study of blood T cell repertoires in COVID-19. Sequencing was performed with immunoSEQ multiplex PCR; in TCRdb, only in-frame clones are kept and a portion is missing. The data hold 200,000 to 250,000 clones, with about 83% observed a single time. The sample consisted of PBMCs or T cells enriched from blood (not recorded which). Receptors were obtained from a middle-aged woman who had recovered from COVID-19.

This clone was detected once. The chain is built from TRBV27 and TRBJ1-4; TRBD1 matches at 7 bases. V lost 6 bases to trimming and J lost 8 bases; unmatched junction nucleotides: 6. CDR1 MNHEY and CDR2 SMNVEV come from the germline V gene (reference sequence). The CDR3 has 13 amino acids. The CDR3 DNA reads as TGTGCCAGCAGCGGGGCAGGGGGGGAAAAACTGTTTTTT. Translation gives CASSGAGGEKLFF. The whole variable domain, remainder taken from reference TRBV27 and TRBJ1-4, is EAQVTQNPRYLITVTGKKLTVTCSQNMNHEYMSWYRQDPGLGLRQIYYSMNVEVTDKGDVPEGYKVSRKEKRNFPLILESPSPNQTSLYFCASSGAGGEKLFFGSGTQLSVL.

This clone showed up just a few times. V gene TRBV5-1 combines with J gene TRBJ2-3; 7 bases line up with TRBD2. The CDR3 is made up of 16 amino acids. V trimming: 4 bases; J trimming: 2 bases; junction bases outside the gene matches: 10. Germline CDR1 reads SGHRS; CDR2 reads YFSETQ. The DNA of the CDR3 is TGCGCCAGCAGCCCCCGGGGAGGGTCCCACACAGATACGCAGTATTTT. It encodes CASSPRGGSHTDTQYF. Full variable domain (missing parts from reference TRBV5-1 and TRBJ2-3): KAGVTQTPRYLIKTRGQQVTLSCSPISGHRSVSWYQQTPGQGLQFLFEYFSETQRNKGNFPGRFSGRQFSNSRSEMNVSTLELGDSALYLCASSPRGGSHTDTQYFGPGTRLTVL.

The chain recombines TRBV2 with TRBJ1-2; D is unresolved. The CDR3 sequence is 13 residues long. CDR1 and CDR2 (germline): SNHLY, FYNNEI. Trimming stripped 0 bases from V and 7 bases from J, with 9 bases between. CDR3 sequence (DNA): TGTGCCAGCAGTGAAGCGCGAAAGTCTGGCTACACCTTC. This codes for CASSEARKSGYTF.

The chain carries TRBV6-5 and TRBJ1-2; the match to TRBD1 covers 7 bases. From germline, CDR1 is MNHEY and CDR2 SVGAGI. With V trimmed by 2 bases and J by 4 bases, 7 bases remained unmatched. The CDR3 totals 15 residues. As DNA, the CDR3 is TGTGCCAGCAGTTACCGGGCTGACAGGGCCTATGGCTACACCTTC. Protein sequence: CASSYRADRAYGYTF.

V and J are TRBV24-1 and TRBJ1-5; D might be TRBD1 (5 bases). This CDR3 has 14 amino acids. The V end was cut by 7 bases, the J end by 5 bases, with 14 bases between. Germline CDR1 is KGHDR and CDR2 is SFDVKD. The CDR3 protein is CATRGGDHHQPQHF. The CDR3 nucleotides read TGTGCCACCAGGGGGGGGGACCACCATCAGCCCCAGCATTTT.

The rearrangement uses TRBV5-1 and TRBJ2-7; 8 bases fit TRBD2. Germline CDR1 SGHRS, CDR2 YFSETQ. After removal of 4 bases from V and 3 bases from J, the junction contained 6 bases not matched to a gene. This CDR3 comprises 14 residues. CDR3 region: CASSPGTRYYEQYF. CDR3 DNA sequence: TGCGCCAGCAGCCCCGGGACTAGATACTACGAGCAGTACTTC.

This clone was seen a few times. CDR3 loop: CSVGGWTEAFF. For the CDR3, the DNA is TGCAGTGTGGGGGGTTGGACTGAAGCTTTCTTT. The chain has TRBV20-1 and TRBJ1-1; tentative D call: TRBD1 (5 bases). From germline, CDR1 is DFQATT and CDR2 SNEGSKA (reference sequence). This CDR3 contains 11 residues. V lost 7 bases and J 5 bases, leaving 11 bases between the germline ends.

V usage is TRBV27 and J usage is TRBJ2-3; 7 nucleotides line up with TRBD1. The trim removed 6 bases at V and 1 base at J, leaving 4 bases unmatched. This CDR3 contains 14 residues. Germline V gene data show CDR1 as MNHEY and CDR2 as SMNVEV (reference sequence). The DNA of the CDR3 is TGTGCCAGCAGCAGGGACAGAGGCACAGATACGCAGTATTTT. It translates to CASSRDRGTDTQYF.

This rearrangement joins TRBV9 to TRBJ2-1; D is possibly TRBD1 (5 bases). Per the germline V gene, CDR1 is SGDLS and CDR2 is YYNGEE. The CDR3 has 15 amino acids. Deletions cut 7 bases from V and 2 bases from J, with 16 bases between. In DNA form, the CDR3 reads TGTGCCAGCTCTGATACACCGACAGCCTACAATGAGCAGTTCTTC. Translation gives CASSDTPTAYNEQFF.

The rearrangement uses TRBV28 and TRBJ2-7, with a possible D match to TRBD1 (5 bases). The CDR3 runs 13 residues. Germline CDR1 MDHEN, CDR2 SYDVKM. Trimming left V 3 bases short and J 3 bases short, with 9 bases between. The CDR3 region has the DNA TGTGCCAGCAGTTTGGGCAGGGACTACGAGCAGTACGTC. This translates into CASSLGRDYEQYV.

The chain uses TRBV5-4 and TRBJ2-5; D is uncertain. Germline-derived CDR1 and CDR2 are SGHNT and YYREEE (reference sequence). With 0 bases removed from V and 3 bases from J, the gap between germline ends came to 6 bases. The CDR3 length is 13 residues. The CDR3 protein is CASSLGRKETQYF. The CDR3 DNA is TGTGCCAGCAGCTTGGGGCGGAAAGAGACCCAGTACTTC.

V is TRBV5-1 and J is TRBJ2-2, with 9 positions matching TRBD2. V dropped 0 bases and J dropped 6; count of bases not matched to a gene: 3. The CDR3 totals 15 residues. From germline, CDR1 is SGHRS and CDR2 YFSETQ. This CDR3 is CASSLEWTSAGELFF. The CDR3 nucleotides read TGCGCCAGCAGCTTGGAATGGACTAGCGCCGGGGAGCTGTTTTTT.

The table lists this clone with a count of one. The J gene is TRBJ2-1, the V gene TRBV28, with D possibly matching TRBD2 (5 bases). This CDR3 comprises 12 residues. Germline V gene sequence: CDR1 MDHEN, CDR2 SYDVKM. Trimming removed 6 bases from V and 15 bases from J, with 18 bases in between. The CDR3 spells CASSPTGSVRFF. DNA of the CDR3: TGTGCCAGCAGCCCTACGGGGTCGGTTCGGTTCTTC. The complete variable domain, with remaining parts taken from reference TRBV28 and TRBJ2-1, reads DVKVTQSSRYLVKRTGEKVFLECVQDMDHENMFWYRQDPGLGLRLIYFSYDVKMKEKGDIPEGYSVSREKKERFSLILESASTNQTSMYLCASSPTGSVRFFGPGTRLTVL.